These 5 T cell receptor beta chains were sequenced from one sample in a study of control samples from healthy donors and cancer patients. The method was immunoSEQ multiplex PCR; TCRdb's version includes in-frame clones alone and lacks a portion of them. The sample yields about 410,000 clones, 80% to 95% seen once. The specimen was PBMCs. The receptors stem from a man aged 40-49 years with head and neck cancer.

This chain connects TRBV2 to TRBJ1-5; a possible D gene is TRBD1 (6 bases). The CDR3 spans 13 residues. The germline CDR1 and CDR2 sequences are SNHLY and FYNNEI. Trimming cost V 6 bases and J 4 bases, with 10 bases left between them. CDR3 in amino acids: CASSGQTNQPQHF. In nucleotides, the CDR3 is TGTGCCAGCAGCGGACAGACTAATCAGCCCCAGCATTTT.

The V gene is TRBV25-1, the J gene TRBJ1-5; 9 positions match TRBD1. The V segment lost 4 bases and the J segment 0 bases; nucleotides outside the gene matches: 1. The germline CDR1 and CDR2 sequences are MGHDK and SYGVNS. The length of the CDR3 is 15 residues. In DNA, the CDR3 is TGTGCCAGCAGTGGGGACAGGGCTAGCAATCAGCCCCAGCATTTT. Translated: CASSGDRASNQPQHF.

The chain joins TRBV7-9 to TRBJ1-3; D gene unclear. Trimming removed 5 bases from V and 2 bases from J, with 13 bases in between. CDR3 length equals 15 residues. Per the germline V gene, CDR1 is SEHNR and CDR2 is FQNEAQ (reference sequence). This CDR3 is CASSPARTAGNTIYF. In nucleotides, the CDR3 is TGTGCCAGCAGCCCAGCCCGGACGGCTGGAAACACCATATATTTT.

The count of this clone is one. The chain couples TRBV29-1 to TRBJ2-6; D gene ambiguous. Germline assignment: CDR1 SQVTM and CDR2 ANQGSEA. This CDR3 spans 16 amino acids. The ends were cut back, 4 bases at V and 0 bases at J, with 13 bases in the middle. DNA of the CDR3: TGCAGCGTTGCAAAAGACAAGTTCTCTGGGGCCAACGTCCTGACTTTC. It codes for CSVAKDKFSGANVLTF.

This rearrangement joins TRBV11-2 to TRBJ2-3, with D possibly TRBD2 on 6 matching bases. CDR3 length equals 15 residues. In germline, CDR1 is SGHAT, CDR2 FQNNGV. V was cut by 4 bases and J by 0 bases, with 11 bases left in between. The CDR3 here is CASSSISGSTDTQYF. CDR3 nucleotide sequence: TGTGCCAGCAGCTCTATAAGCGGGAGCACAGATACGCAGTATTTT.